Below, 12 T cell receptor beta chains from the same sample are listed, as sequenced in a study of blood T cell repertoires in COVID-19. Method: immunoSEQ multiplex PCR; TCRdb's copy keeps in-frame clones and lacks some. Seen here are tens of thousands of clones, approximately 80% observed once, and the top ten hold around two fifths. Material: peripheral blood. The receptors stem from an older man with active or convalescent COVID-19.

There are a few counts of this clone. This chain connects TRBV6-6 to TRBJ1-3, with 7 bases matching TRBD1. The V gene's germline CDR1 is MNHNY and CDR2 SVGAGI (reference sequence). V shed 1 base and J 2 bases; nucleotides not matched to a gene: 2. CDR3 size: 15 residues. The CDR3 sequence: CASSYLGQPGNTIYF. CDR3 DNA sequence: TGTGCCAGCAGTTACTTGGGACAGCCTGGAAACACCATATATTTT.

The J gene is TRBJ1-5, the V gene TRBV27; D uncertain. Germline lookup yields CDR1 MNHEY and CDR2 SMNVEV (reference sequence). The CDR3 totals 13 residues. V lost 5 bases and J lost 6, with 11 bases in between. CDR3 amino acids: CASSLAGLQPQHF. In DNA, the CDR3 is TGTGCCAGCAGTCTGGCAGGTCTTCAGCCCCAGCATTTT.

The chain links TRBV19 to TRBJ1-3, with D tentatively TRBD1 (5 bases). V was clipped by 5 bases and J by 0 bases, with 11 bases between them. CDR1 and CDR2 (germline): LNHDA, SQIVND (reference sequence). The CDR3 spans 15 residues. The CDR3 DNA reads TGTGCCAGTAGTGCACAGGAGAGCTCTGGAAACACCATATATTTT. Translated: CASSAQESSGNTIYF.

The chain employs TRBV4-2 and TRBJ1-5; TRBD1 matches at 9 bases. The CDR3 consists of 15 residues. Trimming cost V 2 bases and J 7 bases; bases outside gene matches: 6. CDR1 is LGHNA, CDR2 YNFKEQ, per germline. DNA of the CDR3: TGTGCCAGCAGCCAATCGGGACAGGGAGGCCAGCCCCAGCATTTT. The encoded protein is CASSQSGQGGQPQHF.

The chain recombines TRBV6-5 with TRBJ1-5, with 9 bases aligning to TRBD1. The J segment lost 7 bases and the V segment lost 5 bases, leaving 6 bases of the junction unmatched. This CDR3 is built from 14 residues. CDR1 MNHEY and CDR2 SVGAGI come from the germline V gene. The CDR3 region is CASSRDRDFQPQHF. Written as DNA, the CDR3 is TGTGCCAGCAGTCGGGACAGGGATTTCCAGCCCCAGCATTTT.

V is TRBV6-4 and J is TRBJ2-3; D possibly corresponds to TRBD2 (5 bases). The V end was cut by 3 bases, the J end by 7 bases, with 11 bases between. Germline V lookup: CDR1 MRHNA, CDR2 SNTAGT. This CDR3 region has 13 residues. The CDR3 region is CASSETIENTQYF. In DNA form, the CDR3 reads TGTGCCAGCAGTGAGACTATCGAGAATACGCAGTATTTT.

The chain links TRBV2 to TRBJ1-5, with D uncertain. The CDR3 contains 14 residues. Germline assignment: CDR1 SNHLY and CDR2 FYNNEI. The V and J ends lost 6 bases and 4 bases respectively, with 13 bases between them. CDR3 in DNA: TGTGCCAGCAGCCAGGCTATTTTAAATCAGCCCCAGCATTTT. Encoded protein: CASSQAILNQPQHF.

The V and J genes are TRBV28 and TRBJ2-2; D perhaps matches TRBD2 (6 bases). V was shortened by 11 bases and J by 3 bases, with 13 bases between the two germline ends. Germline V gives CDR1 MDHEN, CDR2 SYDVKM. The CDR3 covers 13 residues. CDR3 loop: CAAGRGDTGELFF. The CDR3 nucleotides are TGTGCCGCCGGGCGGGGAGACACCGGGGAGCTGTTTTTT. The complete variable domain, with remaining parts taken from reference TRBV28 and TRBJ2-2, reads DVKVTQSSRYLVKRTGEKVFLECVQDMDHENMFWYRQDPGLGLRLIYFSYDVKMKEKGDIPEGYSVSREKKERFSLILESASTNQTSMYLCAAGRGDTGELFFGEGSRLTVL.

This sequence joins TRBV6-5 and TRBJ1-3, with 8 nucleotides matching TRBD1. CDR1 is MNHEY and CDR2 is SVGAGI in the germline V gene. J was trimmed by 2 bases and V by 6 bases; bases with no gene match: 6. CDR3 size: 15 residues. In nucleotides, the CDR3 is TGTGCCAGCAGGAAAGAACAGGGGGCTGGAAACACCATATATTTT. It specifies CASRKEQGAGNTIYF.

The V call is TRBV27, the J call TRBJ1-5; the D is unclear. This CDR3 contains 13 residues. The V end was cut by 6 bases, the J end by 1 base, with 7 bases between. Germline CDR1 is MNHEY and CDR2 is SMNVEV (reference sequence). CDR3 in amino acids: CASRRHSNQPQHF. Here the CDR3 DNA reads TGTGCCAGCAGGAGACACAGCAATCAGCCCCAGCATTTT.

The chain combines TRBV10-3 with TRBJ1-1; the D gene is possibly TRBD1 (5 bases). Trimming removed 7 bases at V and 1 base at J, with 10 bases between. Per germline, CDR1 ENHRY and CDR2 SYGVKD. This CDR3 contains 13 residues. CDR3 in DNA: TGTGCCATCAACGTCGGGGGGAACACTGAAGCTTTCTTT. It codes for CAINVGGNTEAFF.

The chain employs TRBV19 and TRBJ1-2; TRBD1 might be the D (6 bases). CDR1 and CDR2 from the germline V gene are LNHDA and SQIVND (reference sequence). V was cut by 10 bases and J by 6 bases, with 15 bases left in between. There are 12 residues in the CDR3. Here the CDR3 DNA reads TGTGCCACCGAGGGGGTTTATAATGGCTACACCTTC. It is translated as CATEGVYNGYTF. The entire variable domain, with the rest obtained from reference TRBV19 and TRBJ1-2, is as follows: DGGITQSPKYLFRKEGQNVTLSCEQNLNHDAMYWYRQDPGQGLRLIYYSQIVNDFQKGDIAEGYSVSREKKESFPLTVTSAQKNPTAFYLCATEGVYNGYTFGSGTRLTVV.